This T cell receptor (beta chain) was identified in a study of tumor and adjacent non-tumor tissue in lung cancer. A modified ARM-PCR protocol with three rounds of nested PCR amplified TCRbeta. TCRdb recomputed calls from the multiplex PCR reads with MiXCR, one row per CDR3 protein. This sample carries 70,000 to 90,000 distinct CDR3 sequences, around 70% of them seen once, and the ten largest clones take roughly 26%. This clonotype was seen a single time. Antigen specificity is unknown. A much larger clone lies one base from this, so it may be a read error. Lacking the conserved final phenylalanine or tryptophan, this CDR3 likely reflects a read error. The CDR3 spans 14 residues. Germline-derived CDR1 and CDR2 are SGHVS and FNYEAQ. The trim removed 5 bases at V and 5 bases at J, leaving 7 bases unmatched. Regarding the study as a whole: Higher tumor TCR diversity was associated with shorter survival. Tumor repertoires had a smaller top 100 clone share than normal lung.

This sample's RNA came from whole unsorted tissue. More than 3 cm separated this lung sample from the edge of the tumor. Newly diagnosed lung cancer patients had thoracic surgery in China, August–late 2014, without prior chemotherapy. The rearrangement uses TRBV7-6 and TRBJ2-5, with 8 bases identical to TRBD1. The clonotype originates from a woman between 45 and 65 years old with non-small cell lung cancer. The specimen was distant non-tumor lung tissue. The CDR3, as DNA: TGTGCCAGCAGCACTAGGACAGGGAAGGAGACCCAGTACTTA. It translates to CASSTRTGKETQYL.